What follows are 3 T cell receptor beta chains derived from one specimen sequenced in a study of cytomegalovirus exposure and HLA in healthy donors. The PCR made use of 60 Vbeta and 13 Jbeta primers. Assay: immunoSEQ multiplex PCR; the TCRdb copy retains only in-frame clones and omits some. The profile shows over 150,000 clones, around 79% of them singletons. The sequencing sample was made of PBMCs. All receptors come from a middle-aged man in good health and CMV-seronegative.

This sequence joins TRBV21-1 and TRBJ2-7; the table calls TRBD2, which could not be checked here. TRBV21-1 is an annotated pseudogene. The CDR3 length is 15 residues. CDR3 protein: CASRTSGMGGYEQYF. DNA of the CDR3: TGTGCCAGTCGGACTAGCGGGATGGGGGGGTACGAGCAGTACTTC.

The chain combines TRBV28 with TRBJ1-2; TRBD1 matches 7 bases. V was clipped by 2 bases and J by 4 bases; unmatched bases: 4. Germline V gene data show CDR1 as MDHEN and CDR2 as SYDVKM. This CDR3 has 14 residues. Written as DNA, the CDR3 is TGTGCCAGCAGTTTAGAGGGGGCGGCCTATGGCTACACCTTC. Translation gives CASSLEGAAYGYTF.

The CDR3: CASRTDRGHEQYF. The DNA of the CDR3 is TGTGCCAGCAGAACTGACAGGGGCCACGAGCAGTACTTC. The chain joins TRBV6-5 to TRBJ2-7, with TRBD1 matching over 8 bases. CDR1 MNHEY and CDR2 SVGAGI come from the germline V gene. J gave up 5 bases and V 6 bases, and 6 bases lay outside the gene matches. The CDR3 totals 13 residues.